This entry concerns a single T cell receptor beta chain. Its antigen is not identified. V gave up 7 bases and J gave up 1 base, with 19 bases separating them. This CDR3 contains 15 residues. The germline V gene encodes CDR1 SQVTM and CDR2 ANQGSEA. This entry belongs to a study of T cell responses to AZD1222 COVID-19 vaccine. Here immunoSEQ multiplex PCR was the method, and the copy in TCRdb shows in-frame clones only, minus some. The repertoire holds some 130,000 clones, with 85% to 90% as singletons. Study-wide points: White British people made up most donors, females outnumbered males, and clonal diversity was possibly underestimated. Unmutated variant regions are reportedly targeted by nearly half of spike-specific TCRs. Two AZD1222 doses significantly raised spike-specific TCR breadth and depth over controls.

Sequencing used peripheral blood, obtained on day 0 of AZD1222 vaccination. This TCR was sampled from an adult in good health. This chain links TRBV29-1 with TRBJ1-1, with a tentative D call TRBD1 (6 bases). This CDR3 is CSGWVTGTSNTEAFF. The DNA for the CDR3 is TGCAGCGGATGGGTAACAGGGACCTCGAACACTGAAGCTTTCTTT.